The 32 T cell receptor beta chains in this list originate from one sample, sequenced in a study of breast tumors, draining lymph nodes, adjacent tissues. MiXCR, run by TCRdb on the multiplex PCR reads, gives a single entry per CDR3 protein. Here the sample spans 150,000 to 200,000 distinct CDR3 sequences, 33% being singletons. Axillary draining lymph nodes of breast cancer patients supplied the node samples. The sequencing input was axillary lymph node tissue. The receptors here all came from a female donor with breast cancer. Some clones in this sample may be carry-over from other donors' samples.

The chain recombines TRBV2 with TRBJ2-2, with D possibly TRBD2 on 6 matching bases. Germline lookup yields CDR1 SNHLY and CDR2 FYNNEI. This CDR3 has 14 amino acids. V was shortened by 7 bases and J by 8 bases, with 17 bases between the two germline ends. CDR3 in DNA: TGTGCCAGCACCGCCGAGGGGCTAGCGGGGGAGCTGTTTTTT. Translating gives CASTAEGLAGELFF.

The chain recombines TRBV20-1 with TRBJ1-5; D is perhaps TRBD1 (5 bases). Germline loops: CDR1 DFQATT, CDR2 SNEGSKA (reference sequence). The CDR3 sequence is 15 residues long. V was shortened by 3 bases and J by 7 bases, with 19 bases between the two germline ends. This CDR3 reads CSASVLRGMTQPQHF. The CDR3 nucleotides are TGCAGTGCTAGCGTTCTTAGGGGCATGACACAGCCCCAGCATTTT.

This clonotype was counted only a few times. The rearrangement uses TRBV7-2 and TRBJ1-1; maybe TRBD1 (6 bases). The CDR3 covers 14 residues. CDR1 is SGHTA and CDR2 is FQGNSA in the germline V gene. V was clipped by 2 bases and J by 5 bases, with 12 bases between them. The CDR3 sequence: CASSLMSGTTEAFF. CDR3 DNA sequence: TGTGCCAGCAGCTTAATGTCCGGGACAACTGAAGCTTTCTTT.

This clonotype showed up many times. The rearrangement joins TRBV19 to TRBJ1-2; D is uncertain. The length of the CDR3 is 14 residues. V was clipped by 6 bases and J by 4 bases, with 15 bases between them. Germline CDR1 LNHDA, CDR2 SQIVND (reference sequence). The CDR3 loop is CASRSEALSYGYTF. For the CDR3, the DNA is TGTGCCAGTAGATCAGAGGCTTTGAGCTATGGCTACACCTTC.

This clonotype was counted at least ten times. V usage is TRBV10-3 and J usage is TRBJ1-6; no clear D. This CDR3 is 16 amino acids long. CDR1 and CDR2 (germline): ENHRY, SYGVKD. Between the trimmed V and J ends, which lost 3 bases and 3 bases, there was a span of 12 bases. Here the CDR3 DNA reads TGTGCCATCAGTGATGGGGAACATCACTATAATTCACCCCTCCACTTT. Protein: CAISDGEHHYNSPLHF.

This clonotype was detected ten times or more. A read error may produce the germline difference seen at one junction end. CDR3 region: CVSSPPRGNEQFF. Written as DNA, the CDR3 is TGTGTCAGCAGCCCGCCCCGGGGGAATGAGCAGTTCTTC. The V gene is TRBV5-5, the J gene TRBJ2-1; maybe TRBD2 (6 bases). The CDR3 is made up of 13 amino acids. Germline V gene lookup returns CDR1 SGHKS and CDR2 YYEKEE (reference sequence).

This rearrangement joins TRBV11-1 to TRBJ1-1; D may be TRBD1 (5 bases). The V end was cut by 1 base, the J end by 1 base, with 10 bases between. The germline gives CDR1 SGHAT, CDR2 FQDESV (reference sequence). The CDR3 is made up of 15 amino acids. The CDR3 sequence is CASSLGDGTNTEAFF. The CDR3 DNA sequence: TGTGCCAGCAGCTTAGGGGACGGTACGAACACTGAAGCTTTCTTT.

This clonotype was seen repeatedly, ten times or more. The rearrangement uses TRBV5-4 and TRBJ1-4; D possibly corresponds to TRBD1 (5 bases). Germline values: CDR1 SGHNT, CDR2 YYREEE (reference sequence). CDR3 size: 15 residues. The germline V and J ends were trimmed by 4 bases and 2 bases, with 12 bases remaining between them. This CDR3 reads CASSPKRGTNEKLFF. The DNA of the CDR3 is TGTGCCAGCAGCCCTAAAAGGGGCACTAATGAAAAACTGTTTTTT.

In regard to this clonotype: Being one base from a much bigger clone, this may be a read error. The J gene is TRBJ1-3, the V gene TRBV6-5; D may be TRBD1 (6 bases). This CDR3 has 13 residues. Germline CDR1 MNHEY, CDR2 SVGAGI. The CDR3 nucleotides read TGTGCCAGCAGTTCCAGAGGGGGAAACACCACATATTTT. Amino acids: CASSSRGGNTTYF.

In this sample, this clonotype turned up many times. At one of its ends the junction is not consistent with the germline gene, which may arise from a read error. This chain uses TRBV19 with TRBJ2-6, with 12 bases identical to TRBD1. The CDR3 covers 20 residues. Germline loops: CDR1 LNHDA, CDR2 SQIVND (reference sequence). CDR3 amino acids: CASSIALTGTGGPGATVLTF. For the CDR3, the DNA is TGTGCCAGTAGTATAGCTCTCACCGGGACAGGGGGCCCTGGGGCCACCGTCCTGACTTTC. Combining the CDR3 with reference TRBV19 and TRBJ2-6 gives the whole variable domain DGGITQSPKYLFRKEGQNVTLSCEQNLNHDAMYWYRQDPGQGLRLIYYSQIVNDFQKGDIAEGYSVSREKKESFPLTVTSAQKNPTAFYLCASSIALTGTGGPGATVLTFGAGSRLTVL.

V and J are TRBV6-5 and TRBJ1-2, with D perhaps TRBD1 (5 bases). The CDR3 extends over 13 amino acids. Trimming took off 2 bases at V and 6 bases at J, with 10 bases between the two ends. The V gene's germline CDR1 is MNHEY and CDR2 SVGAGI. The CDR3 DNA sequence: TGTGCCAGCAGTTACACGGGGGTAAATGGCTACACCTTC. Translating gives CASSYTGVNGYTF.

This clonotype has at least ten counts. V usage is TRBV10-1 and J usage is TRBJ2-2; TRBD2 matches at 7 bases. The length of the CDR3 is 14 residues. V dropped 5 bases and J dropped 4; count of bases not matched to a gene: 4. Per germline, CDR1 WNHNN and CDR2 SYGVQD (reference sequence). This CDR3 reads CASSQRGSTGELFF. CDR3 nucleotide sequence: TGCGCCAGCAGTCAGCGGGGAAGCACCGGGGAGCTGTTTTTT.

This clonotype has only a few counts. The rearrangement joins TRBV11-1 to TRBJ1-1, with D uncertain. CDR1 and CDR2 from the germline V gene are SGHAT and FQDESV (reference sequence). This CDR3 has 15 amino acids. Deletions cut 0 bases from V and 1 base from J, with 9 bases between. The CDR3 sequence: CASSLAVGRNTEAFF. The CDR3 coding sequence is TGTGCCAGCAGCTTAGCGGTAGGAAGGAACACTGAAGCTTTCTTT. Supplemented by reference TRBV11-1 and TRBJ1-1, the full variable domain reads EAEVAQSPRYKITEKSQAVAFWCDPISGHATLYWYRQILGQGPELLVQFQDESVVDDSQLPKDRFSAERLKGVDSTLKIQPAELGDSAMYLCASSLAVGRNTEAFFGQGTRLTVV.

This clonotype occurred many times. This sequence joins TRBV9 and TRBJ1-4; 7 positions agree with TRBD1. Germline V gene sequence: CDR1 SGDLS, CDR2 YYNGEE. The V and J ends lost 2 bases and 3 bases, in that order; junction bases with no gene match: 1. This CDR3 region has 14 residues. The CDR3 spells CASSVGQPNEKLFF. The CDR3, as DNA: TGTGCCAGCAGCGTGGGACAGCCTAATGAAAAACTGTTTTTT.

There are many counts of this clonotype. J is TRBJ1-4 and V is TRBV11-2; 8 bases are a match to TRBD1. V dropped 7 bases and J dropped 7; count of bases not matched to a gene: 11. Germline CDR1 is SGHAT and CDR2 is FQNNGV. The CDR3 sequence is 15 residues long. The CDR3 DNA reads as TGTGCCAGCACCATCGCCGGGACAGGTTTTGAAAAACTGTTTTTT. Protein product: CASTIAGTGFEKLFF.

The sample holds many counts of this clonotype. J is TRBJ1-4 and V is TRBV7-2, with 9 bases matching TRBD1. CDR3 size: 16 residues. Germline V gene sequence: CDR1 SGHTA, CDR2 FQGNSA. The V gene end was trimmed by 4 bases and the J gene end by 12 bases; junction bases not matched to a gene: 15. The CDR3 region is CASSSLLGTGFRQLFF. The CDR3 DNA is TGTGCCAGCAGCTCCCTTCTGGGGACAGGGTTTCGACAACTGTTTTTT.

The chain couples TRBV7-3 to TRBJ2-1, with D perhaps matching TRBD1 (5 bases). This CDR3 is built from 14 residues. Between the trimmed V and J ends, which lost 0 bases and 3 bases, there was a span of 6 bases. The germline V gene has CDR1 SGHTA and CDR2 FQGTGA. The CDR3 DNA reads TGTGCCAGCAGCTTAACAGGGGACTACAATGAGCAGTTCTTC. Amino acids: CASSLTGDYNEQFF.

The sample holds many counts of this clonotype. The rearrangement links TRBV5-6 to TRBJ2-7, with TRBD1 identical over 9 bases. The germline V gene has CDR1 SGHDT and CDR2 YYEEEE. After removal of 4 bases from V and 5 bases from J, the junction contained 4 bases not matched to a gene. CDR3 length equals 13 residues. The CDR3 loop reads CASSAGTGNEQYF. CDR3 nucleotides: TGTGCCAGCAGCGCCGGGACAGGGAACGAGCAGTACTTC. Variable domain in full (rest from reference TRBV5-6 and TRBJ2-7): DAGVTQSPTHLIKTRGQQVTLRCSPKSGHDTVSWYQQALGQGPQFIFQYYEEEERQRGNFPDRFSGHQFPNYSSELNVNALLLGDSALYLCASSAGTGNEQYFGPGTRLTVT.

This clonotype appeared many times. This sequence joins TRBV7-8 and TRBJ2-5; TRBD2 aligns across 15 bases. Per germline, CDR1 SGHVS and CDR2 FQNEAQ. V lost 7 bases to trimming and J lost 5 bases; unmatched junction nucleotides: 11. This CDR3 spans 17 amino acids. The CDR3 coding sequence is TGTGCCAGCAAATCATCAGGACTAGCGGGAGGGCGGGAGACCCAGTACTTC. Residues: CASKSSGLAGGRETQYF.

A word on this clonotype: Given a much more abundant clone one base away, this may be a read error. The chain carries TRBV28 and TRBJ2-7; 8 bases map to TRBD1. Looked up from germline, CDR1 is MDHEN and CDR2 is SYDVKM. Trimming took 6 bases from V and 5 from J; bases not matched to a gene: 18. The CDR3 is 17 amino acids. The CDR3 protein is CASSLTGQALRDHEQYF. In nucleotides, the CDR3 is TGTGCCAGCAGCCTTACGGGACAGGCGCTGAGGGACCACGAGCAGTACTTC.

The table lists this clonotype with a count of one. The rearrangement links TRBV2 to TRBJ2-1; 12 bases fit TRBD1. J was trimmed by 9 bases and V by 7 bases; bases with no gene match: 4. Per germline, CDR1 SNHLY and CDR2 FYNNEI. The CDR3 contains 13 residues. In DNA form, the CDR3 reads TGTGCCAGCACGGGACAGGGGGCGGGTGAGCAGTTCTTC. This gives the protein CASTGQGAGEQFF.

This clonotype was found a few times. A much larger clone sits a single nucleotide away, making a read error possible. The rearrangement uses TRBV6-6 and TRBJ1-4; 8 nucleotides agree with TRBD1. Germline CDR1 MNHNY, CDR2 SVGAGI (reference sequence). The CDR3 is made up of 12 amino acids. In nucleotides, the CDR3 is TGTGCCAGCAGTCACTCGGGGACAGGACTGTTTTTT. It codes for CASSHSGTGLFF.

This clonotype was detected many times. V is TRBV28 and J is TRBJ1-6; 7 nucleotides align to TRBD1. This CDR3 comprises 14 residues. With V trimmed by 7 bases and J by 9 bases, 9 bases remained unmatched. The germline gives CDR1 MDHEN, CDR2 SYDVKM. The CDR3 here is CASNFRGEGSPLHF. CDR3 bases: TGTGCCAGCAATTTCAGGGGGGAAGGTTCACCCCTCCACTTT.

Ten or more counts support this clonotype. The chain recombines TRBV6-2 or TRBV6-3 with TRBJ2-3; 13 bases agree with TRBD2. J was trimmed by 6 bases and V by 2 bases; bases with no gene match: 2. From germline, CDR1 is MNHEY and CDR2 SVGEGT. There are 15 residues in the CDR3. The CDR3 coding sequence is TGTGCCAGCAGTTACGGGACTAGCGGGACGGATACGCAGTATTTT. Protein sequence: CASSYGTSGTDTQYF.

This clonotype was seen a few times. This may arise from a read error, as a much more abundant clone is one base away. The chain has TRBV6-6 and TRBJ2-7; weak D call: TRBD1 (6 bases). From germline, CDR1 is MNHNY and CDR2 SVGAGI (reference sequence). CDR3 size: 14 residues. Trimming pared 6 bases from V and 3 bases from J, leaving 15 bases between. This CDR3 is CASRQTGLSYEQYF. As DNA, the CDR3 is TGTGCCAGCAGACAAACAGGGCTTAGCTACGAGCAGTACTTC.

Here the CDR3 DNA reads TGTGCCAGCAGTGACCGGGATCACCCTCTCAACACTGAAGCTTTCTTT. Residues: CASSDRDHPLNTEAFF. This rearrangement joins TRBV6-4 to TRBJ1-1, with D unclear. Trimming took 2 bases from V and 2 from J, leaving 15 bases between them. The CDR3 length is 16 residues. Looked up from germline, CDR1 is MRHNA and CDR2 is SNTAGT.

This clonotype has a count of ten or more. This chain connects TRBV9 to TRBJ2-1; 11 nucleotides match TRBD2. V lost 3 bases and J lost 9; bases outside the gene matches: 8. Germline V gene data show CDR1 as SGDLS and CDR2 as YYNGEE. This CDR3 is 15 amino acids long. CDR3 coding DNA: TGTGCCAGCAGCGGGCGGACTAGCGGGCGCGCTGAGCAGTTCTTC. Protein product: CASSGRTSGRAEQFF.

This clonotype was picked up many times. The chain recombines TRBV4-1 with TRBJ1-2; a possible D gene is TRBD1 (5 bases). CDR3 length: 17 residues. Germline V CDR1 and CDR2: MGHRA, YSYEKL. V was trimmed by 0 bases and J by 4 bases, leaving 18 bases between them. CDR3 sequence reads: CASSQEEGLAGSYGYTF. The DNA for the CDR3 is TGCGCCAGCAGCCAAGAAGAGGGGCTGGCAGGGAGCTATGGCTACACCTTC.

This clonotype has a count of ten or more. This sequence joins TRBV7-3 and TRBJ1-2; no firm D call. The ends were cut back, 5 bases at V and 5 bases at J, with 9 bases in the middle. Germline loops: CDR1 SGHTA, CDR2 FQGTGA. This CDR3 has 12 amino acids. For the CDR3, the DNA is TGTGCCAGCAGCACCCCCGGATATGGCTACACCTTC. Protein: CASSTPGYGYTF. The full variable domain, with the rest looked up from reference TRBV7-3 and TRBJ1-2, is GAGVSQTPSNKVTEKGKYVELRCDPISGHTALYWYRQSLGQGPEFLIYFQGTGAADDSGLPNDRFFAVRPEGSVSTLKIQRTERGDSAVYLCASSTPGYGYTFGSGTRLTVV.

The rearrangement links TRBV29-1 to TRBJ2-3; D might be TRBD1 (5 bases). The CDR3 extends over 14 amino acids. Per the germline V gene, CDR1 is SQVTM and CDR2 is ANQGSEA. Deletions cut 8 bases from V and 5 bases from J, with 20 bases between. The CDR3 loop reads CSSPVQGVGDTQYF. In DNA, the CDR3 is TGCAGCAGCCCGGTCCAGGGCGTAGGAGATACGCAGTATTTT.

This clonotype was seen repeatedly, ten times or more. The chain is built from TRBV5-1 and TRBJ2-3, with 13 positions matching TRBD2. Germline trimming cut 3 bases from V and 3 bases from J; bases unmatched to any gene: 7. CDR3 length: 17 residues. Germline-derived CDR1 and CDR2 are SGHRS and YFSETQ. CDR3 bases: TGCGCCAGCAGCTCGCTGAAGACTAGCGGGGGGACAGATACGCAGTATTTT. It specifies CASSSLKTSGGTDTQYF.

Ten or more counts support this clonotype. This chain's CDR3 is CASSQLRGRKNNEQFF. CDR3 coding DNA: TGCGCCAGCAGCCAATTGAGAGGAAGAAAAAACAATGAGCAGTTCTTC. The V and J genes are TRBV4-1 and TRBJ2-1; D call uncertain. CDR3 length: 16 amino acids. Germline assignment: CDR1 MGHRA and CDR2 YSYEKL. Between the trimmed V and J ends, which lost 2 bases and 5 bases, there was a span of 16 bases.